This record covers a single TCR beta chain. The sample belongs to a study of blood T cell repertoires in COVID-19. Germline values: CDR1 SEHNR, CDR2 FQNEAQ (reference sequence). This CDR3 spans 17 amino acids. V shed 5 bases, J shed 3 bases, and the junction held 14 bases outside the gene matches. Recruited during active infection, patients (from Seattle) were subsequently followed longitudinally. In the authors' workflow: Reference gene primers were amplified, and this amplification served to estimate nucleated cell counts. The protocol was immunoSEQ multiplex PCR, while the TCRdb copy is restricted to in-frame clones and leaves out a portion. V, J and clone size reflect that table, while D and trimming were determined from the DNA. Of 150,000 to 200,000 clones listed, over 70% are singletons.

The chain carries TRBV7-9 and TRBJ2-3; TRBD2 aligns across 7 bases. The clonotype comes from a woman between 35 and 50 years old with COVID-19, enrolled during active disease. The sequenced sample consisted of peripheral blood. CDR3 coding DNA: TGTGCCAGCAGCCCTCGGGGGAGCGGGGTCAGGACAGATACGCAGTATTTT. It codes for CASSPRGSGVRTDTQYF.